These 28 T cell receptor beta chains share one sample of origin, sequenced in a study of OX40 agonist ivuxolimab in advanced cancers. Using immunoSEQ multiplex PCR, the repertoire was profiled, and TCRdb retains in-frame clones only, with some absent. The top ten hold approximately 0.58% of the sample, which has about 100,000 clones, about 91% seen once. The material was CD4+ or CD8+ T cells sorted from blood, obtained in a trial of the OX40 agonist ivuxolimab. The receptors were sampled from an adult with an advanced solid tumor such as melanoma, head and neck, liver or kidney cancer.

The chain joins TRBV5-1 to TRBJ1-3; a possible D gene is TRBD1 (6 bases). The germline V gene has CDR1 SGHRS and CDR2 YFSETQ. The CDR3 sequence is 14 residues long. Trimming removed 2 bases at V and 2 bases at J, with 8 bases between. CDR3 sequence: CASSLQGTGNTIYF. Here the CDR3 DNA reads TGCGCCAGCAGCTTACAGGGTACTGGAAACACCATATATTTT.

V gene TRBV7-9 combines with J gene TRBJ1-1; 8 nucleotides agree with TRBD1. This CDR3 is built from 13 residues. Germline V gives CDR1 SEHNR, CDR2 FQNEAQ (reference sequence). Trimming took 6 bases from V and 5 from J; bases not matched to a gene: 5. Written as DNA, the CDR3 is TGTGCCAGCAGATCTACAGGGGGTACTGAAGCTTTCTTT. Encoded protein: CASRSTGGTEAFF.

The chain recombines TRBV28 with TRBJ2-3, with 7 bases identical to TRBD2. This CDR3 has 14 amino acids. V lost 9 bases to trimming and J lost 6 bases; unmatched junction nucleotides: 12. Germline CDR1 MDHEN, CDR2 SYDVKM. The CDR3 region is CASWAGGRADTQYF. The CDR3 nucleotides are TGTGCCAGTTGGGCGGGCGGGAGAGCCGATACGCAGTATTTT.

This chain uses TRBV11-2 with TRBJ2-1; 9 bases line up with TRBD2. The CDR3 has 16 amino acids. Germline lookup yields CDR1 SGHAT and CDR2 FQNNGV. Trimming took 5 bases from V and 9 from J; bases not matched to a gene: 14. This chain's CDR3 is CASSPQSVGGRGEQFF. The CDR3 DNA is TGTGCCAGCAGCCCCCAATCAGTCGGCGGGAGGGGTGAGCAGTTCTTC.

The chain links TRBV28 to TRBJ2-1, with 7 bases lining up with TRBD2. This CDR3 is 17 amino acids long. In germline, CDR1 is MDHEN, CDR2 SYDVKM. J was trimmed by 6 bases and V by 3 bases; bases with no gene match: 14. The DNA for the CDR3 is TGTGCCAGCAGTTTGGGTCTGGTGGCTAGCGGCCTCAATGAGCAGTTCTTC. The encoded protein is CASSLGLVASGLNEQFF.

This sequence joins TRBV6-1 and TRBJ1-5; D remains unclear. CDR3 length equals 13 residues. V was trimmed by 1 base and J by 5 bases, leaving 6 bases between them. Germline CDR1 is MNHNS and CDR2 is SASEGT. CDR3: CASSEGWDQPQHF. CDR3 bases: TGTGCCAGCAGTGAAGGGTGGGATCAGCCCCAGCATTTT.

This chain uses TRBV30 with TRBJ2-3; 8 nucleotides agree with TRBD2. Trimming cost V 5 bases and J 4 bases; bases outside gene matches: 8. The CDR3 covers 14 residues. Germline V gene sequence: CDR1 GTSNPN, CDR2 SVGIG (reference sequence). CDR3 in DNA: TGTGCCTGGGTGGGAGCGGGAGTGTCAGATACGCAGTATTTT. It yields the protein CAWVGAGVSDTQYF.

The V and J genes are TRBV5-1 and TRBJ2-5, with 8 bases identical to TRBD2. CDR3 size: 14 residues. The V and J ends lost 0 bases and 3 bases, in that order; junction bases with no gene match: 1. CDR1 and CDR2 from the germline V gene are SGHRS and YFSETQ. The DNA for the CDR3 is TGCGCCAGCAGCTTGGTACTAGCGGAAGAGACCCAGTACTTC. Amino acids: CASSLVLAEETQYF. Variable domain in full (rest from reference TRBV5-1 and TRBJ2-5): KAGVTQTPRYLIKTRGQQVTLSCSPISGHRSVSWYQQTPGQGLQFLFEYFSETQRNKGNFPGRFSGRQFSNSRSEMNVSTLELGDSALYLCASSLVLAEETQYFGPGTRLLVL.

The chain employs TRBV9 and TRBJ1-2; D is ambiguous. Germline V gene data show CDR1 as SGDLS and CDR2 as YYNGEE. CDR3 length: 14 amino acids. The ends were cut back, 4 bases at V and 2 bases at J, with 12 bases in the middle. The CDR3 reads CASSLLSGNYGYTF. CDR3 nucleotides: TGTGCCAGCAGCCTCCTTTCAGGAAACTATGGCTACACCTTC.

V is TRBV28 and J is TRBJ2-7; D is uncertain. Germline V gives CDR1 MDHEN, CDR2 SYDVKM. CDR3 length: 12 residues. V was clipped by 3 bases and J by 3 bases, with 6 bases between them. The CDR3 spells CASSFFRYEQYF. The CDR3 bases are TGTGCCAGCAGTTTTTTTCGCTACGAGCAGTACTTC.

The chain has TRBV5-1 and TRBJ2-1, with 8 positions matching TRBD2. There are 16 residues in the CDR3. Germline V gene lookup returns CDR1 SGHRS and CDR2 YFSETQ. With V trimmed by 0 bases and J by 2 bases, 4 bases remained unmatched. CDR3 sequence (DNA): TGCGCCAGCAGCTTGGGGGGGACTAGTCCCTACAATGAGCAGTTCTTC. Translation: CASSLGGTSPYNEQFF.

V usage is TRBV19 and J usage is TRBJ2-7, with 7 bases that match TRBD1. After removal of 7 bases from V and 4 bases from J, the junction contained 10 bases not matched to a gene. The CDR3 extends over 14 amino acids. The V gene's germline CDR1 is LNHDA and CDR2 SQIVND (reference sequence). The CDR3 region has the DNA TGTGCCAGTACCAAAGGGGACAGACCTTACGAGCAGTACTTC. Its translation: CASTKGDRPYEQYF.

The chain joins TRBV29-1 to TRBJ2-7; 8 nucleotides match TRBD1. Germline V gene sequence: CDR1 SQVTM, CDR2 ANQGSEA. CDR3 length equals 14 residues. The trim removed 4 bases at V and 3 bases at J, leaving 8 bases unmatched. CDR3 protein: CSVAFRTGNYEQYF. The DNA of the CDR3 is TGCAGCGTTGCGTTCAGGACAGGGAACTACGAGCAGTACTTC.

In DNA, the CDR3 is TGTGCCAGCAGGTTTCTAGCGGGAGGGGTGGAGACCCAGTACTTC. Translating gives CASRFLAGGVETQYF. The chain employs TRBV6-5 and TRBJ2-5; TRBD2 agrees at 12 bases. V lost 6 bases and J lost 5; bases outside the gene matches: 7. The CDR3 sequence is 15 residues long. Germline assignment: CDR1 MNHEY and CDR2 SVGAGI.

The chain joins TRBV4-1 to TRBJ2-1, with D perhaps matching TRBD1 or TRBD2 (5 bases each). V was shortened by 3 bases and J by 3 bases, with 12 bases between the two germline ends. CDR3 length: 15 residues. Germline V lookup: CDR1 MGHRA, CDR2 YSYEKL. The chain's CDR3 is CASSHGVGGYNEQFF. The DNA for the CDR3 is TGCGCCAGCAGCCACGGAGTTGGGGGCTACAATGAGCAGTTCTTC.

The chain joins TRBV14 to TRBJ2-2; D remains ambiguous. Germline CDR1 and CDR2: SGHDN and FVKESK. There are 14 residues in the CDR3. Trimming shortened V by 3 bases and J by 6 bases, and 11 bases separated the two germline ends. CDR3 sequence: CASSQLGWAGELFF. The CDR3 DNA reads as TGTGCCAGCAGCCAGTTAGGTTGGGCCGGGGAGCTGTTTTTT.

The chain recombines TRBV2 with TRBJ2-3; no clear D gene. The CDR3 is 17 residues long. V lost 5 bases and J 3 bases, leaving 21 bases between the germline ends. The germline gives CDR1 SNHLY, CDR2 FYNNEI. CDR3 residues: CASSPPLGTIPTDTQYF. The CDR3 DNA sequence: TGTGCCAGCAGTCCCCCCCTAGGAACCATCCCAACAGATACGCAGTATTTT.

The CDR3 sequence is CAISGDRDTEAFF. The CDR3 nucleotides are TGTGCCATCAGTGGGGACAGAGACACTGAAGCTTTCTTT. This chain links TRBV10-3 with TRBJ1-1, with 7 positions matching TRBD1. This CDR3 region has 13 residues. In germline, CDR1 is ENHRY, CDR2 SYGVKD. Trimming removed 4 bases from V and 3 bases from J; junction bases left unmatched: 2.

The chain employs TRBV5-1 and TRBJ2-5; 8 bases match TRBD1. The J call may be in error: the DNA end matches TRBJ2-7 better. CDR1 SGHRS and CDR2 YFSETQ come from the germline V gene. This CDR3 region has 15 residues. CDR3 bases: TGCGCCAGCAGCTCCAAAATAGGACAGGGCTACGAGCAGTACTTC. It encodes CASSSKIGQGYEQYF.

The table lists this clone with a few counts. Other nucleotide sequences from this sample produce the same CDR3. The chain has TRBV9 and TRBJ2-1; D is possibly TRBD2 (6 bases). The germline V gene encodes CDR1 SGDLS and CDR2 YYNGEE. The V gene lost 0 bases and the J gene lost 4 bases, with 11 bases spanning the gap. The CDR3 has 15 amino acids. This CDR3 reads CASSVDGTRYNEQFF. DNA of the CDR3: TGTGCCAGCAGCGTAGATGGGACTCGATACAATGAGCAGTTCTTC.

This chain joins TRBV23-1 and TRBJ2-3, with D possibly being TRBD1 (6 bases). TRBV23-1 is assigned to the ORF class and has an uncertain function. Trimming took 6 bases from V and 0 from J, leaving 13 bases between them. There are 15 residues in the CDR3. The CDR3, as DNA: TGCGCCAGCAGGGCCCGGGACACTAGCACAGATACGCAGTATTTT. Its translation is CASRARDTSTDTQYF.

For the CDR3, the DNA is TGCGCCAGCAGAATGGACAGGGCAAGTGCCGGGGAGCTGTTTTTT. It yields the protein CASRMDRASAGELFF. The genes are TRBV5-1 and TRBJ2-2; TRBD1 agrees at 8 bases. Germline trimming cut 5 bases from V and 6 bases from J; bases unmatched to any gene: 9. The CDR3 consists of 15 residues. Germline CDR1 and CDR2: SGHRS and YFSETQ.

This clone occurred once. The chain carries TRBV11-3 and TRBJ2-1; 10 bases match TRBD1. Germline CDR1 is SGHNT and CDR2 is YENEEA. CDR3 length: 16 residues. J gave up 5 bases and V 5 bases, and 9 bases lay outside the gene matches. The CDR3 nucleotides are TGTGCCAGCAGCGGATTGACAGGGGGCGCGAACAATGAGCAGTTCTTC. Translation: CASSGLTGGANNEQFF.

The V and J genes are TRBV5-8 and TRBJ1-4, with 9 bases that match TRBD1. Trimming at V came to 5 bases and at J to 4 bases, leaving 9 bases not matched to a gene. The germline V gene has CDR1 SGHTS and CDR2 YDEGEE. The CDR3 covers 16 residues. CDR3 bases: TGTGCCAGCAGTCCCTCCGGGACAGGGTTTAATGAAAAACTGTTTTTT. Translated, it gives CASSPSGTGFNEKLFF.

The J gene is TRBJ2-5, the V gene TRBV15; 9 nucleotides match TRBD1. V dropped 5 bases and J dropped 1; count of bases not matched to a gene: 8. This CDR3 spans 16 amino acids. Germline assignment: CDR1 LNHNV and CDR2 YYDKDF (reference sequence). CDR3 in amino acids: CATSSRTGAFQETQYF. CDR3 bases: TGTGCCACCAGCTCTAGGACAGGGGCCTTCCAAGAGACCCAGTACTTC.

CDR3 residues: CASTSPNIRSYNEQFF. The CDR3 nucleotides are TGCGCCAGCACCTCCCCGAACATACGCTCCTACAATGAGCAGTTCTTC. This chain links TRBV4-1 with TRBJ2-1; D call uncertain. This CDR3 is 16 amino acids long. Trimming left V 7 bases short and J 0 bases short, with 16 bases between. In germline, CDR1 is MGHRA, CDR2 YSYEKL.

The V and J genes are TRBV4-1 and TRBJ2-5; D is ambiguous. The CDR3 loop spans 15 amino acids. The germline CDR1 and CDR2 sequences are MGHRA and YSYEKL. Trimming removed 1 base from V and 9 bases from J, with 18 bases in between. The CDR3 bases are TGCGCCAGCAGCCAAGGGGGAACTATTGGGAAGGCCCAGTACTTC. As protein: CASSQGGTIGKAQYF.

This sequence joins TRBV5-1 and TRBJ2-3; either TRBD1 or TRBD2 may supply D (6 bases each). Germline V lookup: CDR1 SGHRS, CDR2 YFSETQ. Trimming shortened V by 7 bases and J by 5 bases, and 20 bases separated the two germline ends. The length of the CDR3 is 15 residues. CDR3 coding DNA: TGCGCCAGCGGCCGACAGGAGGGGCGAGGAGATACGCAGTATTTT. The encoded protein is CASGRQEGRGDTQYF.